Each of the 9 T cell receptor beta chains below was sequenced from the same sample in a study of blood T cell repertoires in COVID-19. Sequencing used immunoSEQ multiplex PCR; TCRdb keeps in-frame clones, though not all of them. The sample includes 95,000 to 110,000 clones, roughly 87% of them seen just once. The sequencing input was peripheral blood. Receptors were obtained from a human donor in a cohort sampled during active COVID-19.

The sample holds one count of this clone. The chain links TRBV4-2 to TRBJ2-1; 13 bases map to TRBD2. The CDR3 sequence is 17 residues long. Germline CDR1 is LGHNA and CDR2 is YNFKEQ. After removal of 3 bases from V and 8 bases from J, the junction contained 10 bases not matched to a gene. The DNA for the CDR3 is TGTGCCAGCAGCCATTCGACCGGGACTAGCGGGGTTTATGAGCAGTTCTTC. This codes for CASSHSTGTSGVYEQFF.

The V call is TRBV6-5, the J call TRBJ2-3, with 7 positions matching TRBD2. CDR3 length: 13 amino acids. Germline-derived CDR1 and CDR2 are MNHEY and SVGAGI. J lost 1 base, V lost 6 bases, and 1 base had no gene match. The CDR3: CASRRERTDTQYF. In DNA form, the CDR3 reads TGTGCCAGCAGGCGGGAGCGCACAGATACGCAGTATTTT.

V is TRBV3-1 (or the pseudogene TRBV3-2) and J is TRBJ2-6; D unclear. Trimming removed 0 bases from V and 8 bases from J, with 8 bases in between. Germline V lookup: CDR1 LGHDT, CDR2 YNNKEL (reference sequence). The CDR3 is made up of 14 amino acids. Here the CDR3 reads CASSQDAGPNVLTF. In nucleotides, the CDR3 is TGTGCCAGCAGCCAAGATGCAGGTCCCAACGTCCTGACTTTC.

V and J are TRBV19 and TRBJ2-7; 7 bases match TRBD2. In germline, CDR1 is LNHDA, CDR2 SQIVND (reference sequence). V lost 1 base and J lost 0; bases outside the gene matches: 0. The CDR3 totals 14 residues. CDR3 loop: CASSIGGSSYEQYF. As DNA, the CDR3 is TGTGCCAGTAGTATAGGCGGGAGCTCCTACGAGCAGTACTTC.

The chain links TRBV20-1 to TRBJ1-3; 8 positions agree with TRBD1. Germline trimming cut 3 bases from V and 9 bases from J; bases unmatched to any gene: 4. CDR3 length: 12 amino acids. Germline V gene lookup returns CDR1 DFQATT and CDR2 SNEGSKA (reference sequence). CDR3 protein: CSASYQGATIYF. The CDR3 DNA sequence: TGCAGTGCTAGTTATCAGGGGGCCACCATATATTTT.

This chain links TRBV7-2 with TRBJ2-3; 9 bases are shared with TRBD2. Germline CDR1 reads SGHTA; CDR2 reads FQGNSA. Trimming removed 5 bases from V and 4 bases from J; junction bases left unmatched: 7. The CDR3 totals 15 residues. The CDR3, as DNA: TGTGCCAGCAGCCCGAGTAGCGGGGGTCCAGATACGCAGTATTTT. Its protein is CASSPSSGGPDTQYF.

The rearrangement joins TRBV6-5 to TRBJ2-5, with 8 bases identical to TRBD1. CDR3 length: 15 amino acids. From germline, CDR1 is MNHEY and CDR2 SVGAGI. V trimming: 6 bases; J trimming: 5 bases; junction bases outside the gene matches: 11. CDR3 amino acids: CASRPGTGEWETQYF. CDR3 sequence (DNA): TGTGCCAGCAGACCCGGGACAGGCGAGTGGGAGACCCAGTACTTC.

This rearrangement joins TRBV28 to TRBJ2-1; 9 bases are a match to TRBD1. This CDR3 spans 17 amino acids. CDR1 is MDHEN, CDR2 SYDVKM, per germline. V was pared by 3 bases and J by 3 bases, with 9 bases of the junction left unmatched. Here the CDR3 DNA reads TGTGCCAGCAGTTTCCCCCTTGAGGACAGGGGCTACAATGAGCAGTTCTTC. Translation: CASSFPLEDRGYNEQFF.

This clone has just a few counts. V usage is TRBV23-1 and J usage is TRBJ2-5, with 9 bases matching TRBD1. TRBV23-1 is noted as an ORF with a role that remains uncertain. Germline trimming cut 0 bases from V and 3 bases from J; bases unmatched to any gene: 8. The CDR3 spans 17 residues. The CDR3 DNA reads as TGCGCCAGCAGTCAATCTTGGCCGGGACAGGGTAAAGAGACCCAGTACTTC. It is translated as CASSQSWPGQGKETQYF.